This T cell receptor beta chain comes out of a study of T cell changes during pregnancy in multiple sclerosis. Sequenced by immunoSEQ multiplex PCR; TCRdb stores in-frame clones only, minus some. The repertoire holds around 92,000 clones, with 93% as singletons. Germline values: CDR1 LNHDA, CDR2 SQIVND (reference sequence). V was pared by 0 bases and J by 3 bases, with 9 bases of the junction left unmatched. The CDR3 has 18 amino acids. This sequence joins TRBV19 and TRBJ2-3; 10 bases fit TRBD2. The clonotype was recovered from a female donor with multiple sclerosis, enrolled in a pregnancy study. The sample in question was peripheral blood, obtained after pregnancy. The CDR3 nucleotides read TGTGCCAGTAGTATAGAACCCCTAGCGGGAGTACGTACAGATACGCAGTATTTT. As protein: CASSIEPLAGVRTDTQYF.